The rows below give T cell receptor beta chains drawn from one sample of a study of blood T cell repertoires in COVID-19. The assay was immunoSEQ multiplex PCR, and TCRdb's table has in-frame clones only and misses some. Here the sample spans about 290,000 clones, around 90% being singletons. The sample consisted of PBMCs or T cells enriched from blood (not recorded which). Receptors were obtained from a woman between 40 and 55 years old who had recovered from COVID-19. CDR3s leave out the opening cysteine and the closing phenylalanine or tryptophan.

j_call | v_call | cdr3_length | cdr3_aa
TRBJ1-2 | TRBV30 | 10 | AWSVHRNGYT
TRBJ2-7 | TRBV6-5 | 11 | ATRPTGRYEQY
TRBJ2-5 | TRBV30 | 10 | AWSGTVETQY
TRBJ1-3 | TRBV5-5 | 15 | ASSQAGGSSSGNTIY
TRBJ2-3 | TRBV6-5 | 13 | ASSSLGGGRDTQY
TRBJ1-2 | TRBV5-1 | 13 | ASSLGTTTNYGYT
TRBJ1-2 | TRBV6-5 | 11 | ATTDSLNYGYT
TRBJ2-1 | TRBV9 | 14 | ASSPRGGRTYNEQF
TRBJ2-2 | TRBV5-5 | 14 | ASSLGDRVFTGELF
TRBJ1-3 | TRBV12-5 | 13 | ASGSQGMAGNTIY
TRBJ1-2 | TRBV6-5 | 11 | ASRAGTGGGYT
TRBJ1-1 | TRBV14 | 12 | ASSQEVTGSEAF
TRBJ1-1 | TRBV10-3 | 16 | AISGQPGQGIQNTEAF
TRBJ1-1 | TRBV6-5 | 12 | ASSYQGRGTEAF
TRBJ2-7 | TRBV9 | 11 | ASSAGIYEEQY
TRBJ1-5 | TRBV4-1 | 15 | ASSQEGSGLGGRPQH
TRBJ1-6 | TRBV7-6 | 14 | ASSLETGNVNSPLH